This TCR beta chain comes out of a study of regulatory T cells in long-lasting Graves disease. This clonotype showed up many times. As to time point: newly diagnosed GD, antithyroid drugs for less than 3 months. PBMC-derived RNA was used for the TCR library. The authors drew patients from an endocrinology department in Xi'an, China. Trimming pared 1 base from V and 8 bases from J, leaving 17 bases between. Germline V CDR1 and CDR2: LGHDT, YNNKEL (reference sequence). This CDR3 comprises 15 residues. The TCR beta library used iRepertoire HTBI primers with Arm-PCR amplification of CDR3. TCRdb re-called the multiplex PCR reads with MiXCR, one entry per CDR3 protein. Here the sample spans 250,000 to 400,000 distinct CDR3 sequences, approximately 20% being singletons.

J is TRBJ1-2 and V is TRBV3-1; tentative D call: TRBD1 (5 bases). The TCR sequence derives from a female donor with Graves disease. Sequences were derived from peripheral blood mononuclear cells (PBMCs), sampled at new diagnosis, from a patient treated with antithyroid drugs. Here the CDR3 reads CASSQGPGGGLGYTF. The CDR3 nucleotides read TGTGCCAGCAGCCAAGGCCCCGGCGGGGGACTAGGCTACACCTTC. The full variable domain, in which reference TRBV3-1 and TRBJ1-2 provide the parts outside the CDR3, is DTAVSQTPKYLVTQMGNDKSIKCEQNLGHDTMYWYKQDSKKFLKIMFSYNNKELIINETVPNRFSPKSPDKAHLNLHINSLELGDSAVYFCASSQGPGGGLGYTFGSGTRLTVV.